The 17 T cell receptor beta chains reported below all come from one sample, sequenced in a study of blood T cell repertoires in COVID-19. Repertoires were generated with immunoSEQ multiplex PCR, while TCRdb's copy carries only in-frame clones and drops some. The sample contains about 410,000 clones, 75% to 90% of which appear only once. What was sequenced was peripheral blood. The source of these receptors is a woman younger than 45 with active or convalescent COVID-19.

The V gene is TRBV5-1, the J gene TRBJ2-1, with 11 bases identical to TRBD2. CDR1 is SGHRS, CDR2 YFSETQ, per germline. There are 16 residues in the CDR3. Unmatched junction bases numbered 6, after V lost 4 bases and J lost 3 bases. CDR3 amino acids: CASSLSGGALYNEQFF. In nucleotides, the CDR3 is TGCGCCAGCAGCCTTAGCGGGGGGGCACTCTACAATGAGCAGTTCTTC.

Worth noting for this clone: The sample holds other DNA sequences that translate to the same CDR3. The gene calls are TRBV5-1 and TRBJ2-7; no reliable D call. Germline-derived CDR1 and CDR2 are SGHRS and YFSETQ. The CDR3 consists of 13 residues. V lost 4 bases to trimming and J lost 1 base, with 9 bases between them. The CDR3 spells CASSRDNSYEQYF. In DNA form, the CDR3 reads TGCGCCAGCAGCAGAGACAATTCCTACGAGCAGTACTTC. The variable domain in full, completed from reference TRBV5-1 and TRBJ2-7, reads KAGVTQTPRYLIKTRGQQVTLSCSPISGHRSVSWYQQTPGQGLQFLFEYFSETQRNKGNFPGRFSGRQFSNSRSEMNVSTLELGDSALYLCASSRDNSYEQYFGPGTRLTVT.

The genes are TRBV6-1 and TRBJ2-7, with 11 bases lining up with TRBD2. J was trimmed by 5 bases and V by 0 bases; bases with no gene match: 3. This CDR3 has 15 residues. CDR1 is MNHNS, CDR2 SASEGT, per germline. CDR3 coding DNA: TGTGCCAGCAGTGAAGCTCCGACTAGCGGGGACGAGCAGTACTTC. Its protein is CASSEAPTSGDEQYF.

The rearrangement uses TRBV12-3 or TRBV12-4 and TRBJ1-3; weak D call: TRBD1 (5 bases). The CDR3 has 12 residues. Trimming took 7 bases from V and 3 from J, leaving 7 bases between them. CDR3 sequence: CASIGGGNTIYF. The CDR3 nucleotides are TGTGCCAGCATCGGGGGTGGAAACACCATATATTTT.

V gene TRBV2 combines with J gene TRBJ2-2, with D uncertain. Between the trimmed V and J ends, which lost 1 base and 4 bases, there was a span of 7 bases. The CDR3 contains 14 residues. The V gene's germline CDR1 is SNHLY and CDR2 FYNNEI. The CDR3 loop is CASSEGGATGELFF. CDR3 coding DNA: TGTGCCAGCAGTGAAGGCGGAGCCACCGGGGAGCTGTTTTTT.

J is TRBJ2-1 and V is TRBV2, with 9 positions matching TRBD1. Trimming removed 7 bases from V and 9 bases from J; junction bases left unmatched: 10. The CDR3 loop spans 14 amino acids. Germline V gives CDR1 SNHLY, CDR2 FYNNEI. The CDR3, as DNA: TGTGCCAGCAAGAAGGGACAGGGAAGCACTGAGCAGTTCTTC. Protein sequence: CASKKGQGSTEQFF.

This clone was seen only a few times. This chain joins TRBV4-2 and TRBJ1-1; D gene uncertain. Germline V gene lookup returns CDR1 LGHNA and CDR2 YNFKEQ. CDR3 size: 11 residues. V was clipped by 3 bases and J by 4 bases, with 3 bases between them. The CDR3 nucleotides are TGTGCCAGCAGCCACTCCACTGAAGCTTTCTTT. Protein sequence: CASSHSTEAFF.

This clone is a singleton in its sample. The CDR3 DNA reads as TGTGCCTGGAGCCCGGGGATGGGTCTCTATGGCTACACCTTC. It encodes CAWSPGMGLYGYTF. J is TRBJ1-2 and V is TRBV30; no definite D call. V was clipped by 3 bases and J by 4 bases, with 15 bases between them. Germline V gene lookup returns CDR1 GTSNPN and CDR2 SVGIG (reference sequence). The CDR3 runs 14 residues.

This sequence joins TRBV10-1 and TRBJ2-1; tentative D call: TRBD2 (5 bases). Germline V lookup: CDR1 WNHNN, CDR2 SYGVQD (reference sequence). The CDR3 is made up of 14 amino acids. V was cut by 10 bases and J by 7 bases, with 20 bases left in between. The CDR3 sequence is CATQRVPKSNEQFF. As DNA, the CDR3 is TGCGCCACCCAGAGGGTCCCAAAAAGTAATGAGCAGTTCTTC.

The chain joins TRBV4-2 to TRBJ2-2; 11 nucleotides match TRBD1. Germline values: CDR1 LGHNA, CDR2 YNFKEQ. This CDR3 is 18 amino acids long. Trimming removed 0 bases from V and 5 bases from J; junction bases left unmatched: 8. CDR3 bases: TGTGCCAGCAGCCAAGATACTTGGACAGGGGGCCGAACCGGGGAGCTGTTTTTT. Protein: CASSQDTWTGGRTGELFF.

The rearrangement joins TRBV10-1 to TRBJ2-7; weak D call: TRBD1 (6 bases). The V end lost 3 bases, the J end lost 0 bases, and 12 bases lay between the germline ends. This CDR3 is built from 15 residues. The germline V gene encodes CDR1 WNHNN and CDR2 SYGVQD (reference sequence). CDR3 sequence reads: CASSDYTGSSYEQYF. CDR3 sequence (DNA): TGCGCCAGCAGTGATTACACAGGGTCCTCCTACGAGCAGTACTTC.

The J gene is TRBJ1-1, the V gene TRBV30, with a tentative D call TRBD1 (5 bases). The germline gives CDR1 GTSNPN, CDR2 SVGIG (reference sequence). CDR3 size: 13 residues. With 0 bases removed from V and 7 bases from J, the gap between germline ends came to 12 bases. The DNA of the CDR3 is TGTGCCTGGAGTGTACAGGCGTGGAGTGAAGCTTTCTTT. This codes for CAWSVQAWSEAFF.

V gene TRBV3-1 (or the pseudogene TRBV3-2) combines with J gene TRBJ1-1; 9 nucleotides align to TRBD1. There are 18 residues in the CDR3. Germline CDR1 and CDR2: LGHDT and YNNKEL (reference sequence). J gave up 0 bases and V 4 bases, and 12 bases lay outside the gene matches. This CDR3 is CASSPLTGDRALNTEAFF. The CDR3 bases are TGTGCCAGCAGCCCACTAACGGGGGACAGGGCGCTGAACACTGAAGCTTTCTTT.

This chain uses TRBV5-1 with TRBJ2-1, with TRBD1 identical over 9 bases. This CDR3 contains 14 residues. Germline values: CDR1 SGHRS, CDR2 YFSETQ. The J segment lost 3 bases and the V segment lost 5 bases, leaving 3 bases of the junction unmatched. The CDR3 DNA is TGCGCCAGCAGAAAGGGACAGGGCTACAATGAGCAGTTCTTC. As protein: CASRKGQGYNEQFF.

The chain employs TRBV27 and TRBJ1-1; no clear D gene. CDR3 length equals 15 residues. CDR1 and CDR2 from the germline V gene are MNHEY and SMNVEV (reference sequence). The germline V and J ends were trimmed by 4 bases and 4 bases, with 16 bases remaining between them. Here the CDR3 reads CASSSFSRGGTEAFF. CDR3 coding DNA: TGTGCCAGCAGTTCTTTCTCACGGGGTGGCACTGAAGCTTTCTTT.

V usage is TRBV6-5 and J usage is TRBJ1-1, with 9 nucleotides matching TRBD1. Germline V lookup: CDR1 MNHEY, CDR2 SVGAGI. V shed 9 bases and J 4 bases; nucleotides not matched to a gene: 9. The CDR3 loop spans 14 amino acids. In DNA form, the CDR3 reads TGTGCCAGTAACTACAGGGGGCTCGGCACTGAAGCTTTCTTT. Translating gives CASNYRGLGTEAFF.

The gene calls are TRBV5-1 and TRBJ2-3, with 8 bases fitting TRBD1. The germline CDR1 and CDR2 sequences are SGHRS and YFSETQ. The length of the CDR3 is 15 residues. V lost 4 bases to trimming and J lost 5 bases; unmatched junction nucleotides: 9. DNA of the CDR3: TGCGCCAGCAGCAATGGACAGGGAGAGCGAGATACGCAGTATTTT. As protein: CASSNGQGERDTQYF.